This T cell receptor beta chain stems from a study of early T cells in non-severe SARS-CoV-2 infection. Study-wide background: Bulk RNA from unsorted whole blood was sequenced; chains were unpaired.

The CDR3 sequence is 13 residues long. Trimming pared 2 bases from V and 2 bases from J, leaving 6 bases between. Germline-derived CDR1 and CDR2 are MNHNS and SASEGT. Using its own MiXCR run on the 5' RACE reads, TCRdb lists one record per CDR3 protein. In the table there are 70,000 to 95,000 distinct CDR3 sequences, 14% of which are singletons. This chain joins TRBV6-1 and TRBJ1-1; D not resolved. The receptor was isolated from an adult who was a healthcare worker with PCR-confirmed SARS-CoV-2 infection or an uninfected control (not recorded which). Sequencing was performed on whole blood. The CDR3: CASSETLNTEAFF. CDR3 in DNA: TGTGCCAGCAGTGAAACCCTTAACACTGAAGCTTTCTTT.